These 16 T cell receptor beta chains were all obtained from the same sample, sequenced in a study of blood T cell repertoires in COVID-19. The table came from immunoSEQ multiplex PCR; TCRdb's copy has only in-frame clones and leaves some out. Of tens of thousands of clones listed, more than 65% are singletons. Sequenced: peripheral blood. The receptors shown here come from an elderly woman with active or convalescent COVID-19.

DNA of the CDR3: TGTGCCAGCAGTCGGACTTCGAGGGAGCTGTTTTTT. It encodes CASSRTSRELFF. The chain is built from TRBV2 and TRBJ2-2; a possible D gene is TRBD2 (5 bases). The CDR3 has 12 amino acids. Germline V gene lookup returns CDR1 SNHLY and CDR2 FYNNEI. V was cut by 5 bases and J by 9 bases, with 10 bases left in between.

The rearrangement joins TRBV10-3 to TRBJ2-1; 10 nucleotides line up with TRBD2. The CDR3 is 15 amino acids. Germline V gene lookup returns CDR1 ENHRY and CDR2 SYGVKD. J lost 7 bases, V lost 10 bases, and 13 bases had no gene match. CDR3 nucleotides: TGTGCCACAAAACCTCTAGCGGGAGTTGATAATGAGCAGTTCTTC. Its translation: CATKPLAGVDNEQFF.

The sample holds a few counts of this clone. The CDR3 region has the DNA TGTGCCAGCAGCAACCGGGACAGGGGAGGATATGGCTACACCTTC. It codes for CASSNRDRGGYGYTF. The genes are TRBV3-1 (or the pseudogene TRBV3-2) and TRBJ1-2, with 10 bases lining up with TRBD1. Germline V CDR1 and CDR2: LGHDT, YNNKEL (reference sequence). CDR3 length: 15 residues. The V and J ends lost 5 bases and 5 bases, in that order; junction bases with no gene match: 8.

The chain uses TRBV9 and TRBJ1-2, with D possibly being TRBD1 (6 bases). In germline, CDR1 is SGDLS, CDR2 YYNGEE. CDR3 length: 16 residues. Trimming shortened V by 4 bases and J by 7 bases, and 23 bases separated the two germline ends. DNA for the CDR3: TGTGCCAGCAGCTCCGGGGGGACACGTCAGTTGGGTGGCTACACCTTC. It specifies CASSSGGTRQLGGYTF.

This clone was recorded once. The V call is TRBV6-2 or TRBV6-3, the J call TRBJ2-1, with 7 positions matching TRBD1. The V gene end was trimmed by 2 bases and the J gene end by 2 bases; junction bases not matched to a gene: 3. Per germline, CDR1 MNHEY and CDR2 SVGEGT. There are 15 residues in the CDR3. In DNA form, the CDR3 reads TGTGCCAGCAGTTACCCGGGACAGCCCTACAATGAGCAGTTCTTC. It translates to CASSYPGQPYNEQFF.

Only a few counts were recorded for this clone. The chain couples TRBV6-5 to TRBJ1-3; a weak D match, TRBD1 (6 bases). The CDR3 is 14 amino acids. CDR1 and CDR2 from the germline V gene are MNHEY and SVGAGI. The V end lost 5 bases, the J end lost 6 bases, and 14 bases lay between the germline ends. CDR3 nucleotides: TGTGCCAGCAGTCCCCGGACAGTCGAAAACACCATATATTTT. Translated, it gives CASSPRTVENTIYF.

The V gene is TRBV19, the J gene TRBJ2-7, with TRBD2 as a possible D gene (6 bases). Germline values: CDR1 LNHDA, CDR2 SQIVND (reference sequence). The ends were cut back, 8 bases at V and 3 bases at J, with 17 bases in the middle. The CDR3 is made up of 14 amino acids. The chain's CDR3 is CASSVGGASYEQYF. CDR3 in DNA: TGTGCCAGTTCTGTGGGCGGGGCGAGCTACGAGCAGTACTTC.

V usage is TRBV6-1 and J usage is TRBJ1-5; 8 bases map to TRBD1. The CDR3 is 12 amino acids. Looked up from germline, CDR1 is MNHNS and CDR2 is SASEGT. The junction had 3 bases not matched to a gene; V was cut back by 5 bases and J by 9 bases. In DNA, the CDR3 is TGTGCCAGCAGTCACACAGGGGGGCCCCAGCATTTT. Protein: CASSHTGGPQHF.

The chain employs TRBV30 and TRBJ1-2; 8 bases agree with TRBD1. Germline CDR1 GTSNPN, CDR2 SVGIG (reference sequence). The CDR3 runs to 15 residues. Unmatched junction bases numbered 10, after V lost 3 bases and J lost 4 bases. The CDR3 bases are TGTGCCTGGAGGGAGGCAGGGGGCTGGGGCTATGGCTACACCTTC. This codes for CAWREAGGWGYGYTF.

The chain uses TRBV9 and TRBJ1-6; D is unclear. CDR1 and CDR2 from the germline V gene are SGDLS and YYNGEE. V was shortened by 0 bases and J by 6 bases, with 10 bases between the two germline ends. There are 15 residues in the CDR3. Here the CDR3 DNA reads TGTGCCAGCAGCGTAGCTTGGCAGTCTAATTCACCCCTCCACTTT. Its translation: CASSVAWQSNSPLHF.

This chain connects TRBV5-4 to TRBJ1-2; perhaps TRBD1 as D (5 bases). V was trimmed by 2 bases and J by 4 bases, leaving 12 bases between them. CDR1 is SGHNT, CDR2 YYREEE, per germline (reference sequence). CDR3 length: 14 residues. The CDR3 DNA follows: TGTGCCAGCAGCTTACCCGGGACTCTCTATGGCTACACCTTC. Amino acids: CASSLPGTLYGYTF.

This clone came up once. The CDR3 nucleotides read TGTGCCAGCAGCTTGTCCTACAGCACAGATACGCAGTATTTT. Its protein product is CASSLSYSTDTQYF. The V call is TRBV7-2, the J call TRBJ2-3; no definite D call. The V gene's germline CDR1 is SGHTA and CDR2 FQGNSA. V lost 3 bases, J lost 0 bases, and 7 bases lay in between. This CDR3 is 14 amino acids long.

CDR3 coding DNA: TGCGCCAGCAGCCCTCAACCCTCTTCCCCTAATACGCAGTATTTT. It yields the protein CASSPQPSSPNTQYF. The J gene is TRBJ2-3, the V gene TRBV5-1; D unresolved. The CDR3 has 15 amino acids. The V and J ends lost 4 bases and 7 bases respectively, with 19 bases between them. The V gene's germline CDR1 is SGHRS and CDR2 YFSETQ.

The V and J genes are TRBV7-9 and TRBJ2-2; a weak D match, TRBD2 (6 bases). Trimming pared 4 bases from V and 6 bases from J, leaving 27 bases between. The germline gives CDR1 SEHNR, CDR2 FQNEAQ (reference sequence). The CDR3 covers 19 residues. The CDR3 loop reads CASSSSYNGGLIVAGELFF. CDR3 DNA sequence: TGTGCCAGCAGCTCCTCTTATAATGGAGGGTTAATCGTGGCCGGGGAGCTGTTTTTT.

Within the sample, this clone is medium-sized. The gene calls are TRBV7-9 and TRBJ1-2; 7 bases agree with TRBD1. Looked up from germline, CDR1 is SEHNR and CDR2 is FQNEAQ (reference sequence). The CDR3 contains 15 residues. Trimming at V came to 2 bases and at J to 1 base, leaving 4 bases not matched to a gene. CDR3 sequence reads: CASSLSHRGNYGYTF. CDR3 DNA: TGTGCCAGCAGCTTATCCCACAGGGGTAACTATGGCTACACCTTC.

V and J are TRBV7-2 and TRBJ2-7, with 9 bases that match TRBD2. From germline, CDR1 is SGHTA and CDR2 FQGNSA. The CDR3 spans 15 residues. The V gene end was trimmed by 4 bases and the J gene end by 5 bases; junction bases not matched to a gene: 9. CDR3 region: CASSSIPRGGNEQYF. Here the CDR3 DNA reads TGTGCCAGCAGCTCCATCCCGCGGGGGGGCAACGAGCAGTACTTC. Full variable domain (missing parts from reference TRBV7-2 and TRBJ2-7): GAGVSQSPSNKVTEKGKDVELRCDPISGHTALYWYRQSLGQGLEFLIYFQGNSAPDKSGLPSDRFSAERTGGSVSTLTIQRTQQEDSAVYLCASSSIPRGGNEQYFGPGTRLTVT.